This T cell receptor beta chain was captured by sequencing in a study of blood T cell repertoires in COVID-19. Whole-study context: The analysed material was cDNA or gDNA that came from T cells, B-cell-depleted T cells, or PBMCs.

The CDR3 is 14 amino acids. As handled by the study authors: Reference gene primer amplification in the assay estimated nucleated cell counts. Clones were sequenced by immunoSEQ multiplex PCR, and TCRdb holds only the in-frame ones, with some missing. That table is the source of V, J and clone size, and D and trimming were worked out from the DNA. The sample shows about 35,000 clones, 91% of them seen only once. This sequence originates from a man aged 50-59 years with active COVID-19. V is TRBV21-1 and J is TRBJ1-5; TRBD1 is taken as the D call from the table, unchecked against the DNA. TRBV21-1 is a documented pseudogene. The sequenced material came from peripheral blood. This CDR3 is CASRPRGSNQPQHF. DNA of the CDR3: TGTGCCAGCAGACCCAGGGGAAGCAATCAGCCCCAGCATTTT.